Below are 20 T cell receptor beta chains sequenced from a single sample in a study of blood T cell repertoires in COVID-19. TCRdb's table, derived via immunoSEQ multiplex PCR, lists solely in-frame clones and lacks some. The data hold around 240,000 clones, with 80% to 90% observed a single time. Sequencing was performed on PBMCs or T cells enriched from blood (not recorded which). The receptors were sampled from a woman in her 50s who had recovered from COVID-19.

The chain carries TRBV7-9 and TRBJ1-4; 9 bases fit TRBD1. Germline CDR1 is SEHNR and CDR2 is FQNEAQ (reference sequence). The CDR3 extends over 14 amino acids. V dropped 4 bases and J dropped 8; count of bases not matched to a gene: 5. This CDR3 is CASSSDRGGEKLFF. Written as DNA, the CDR3 is TGTGCCAGCAGCTCGGACAGGGGCGGCGAAAAACTGTTTTTT.

The V and J genes are TRBV23-1 and TRBJ1-2, with 9 bases that match TRBD1. TRBV23-1 is an ORF, with its function uncertain. The CDR3 extends over 13 amino acids. Trimming cost V 4 bases and J 6 bases; bases outside gene matches: 3. CDR3 loop: CASSPGQGNGYTF. In DNA form, the CDR3 reads TGCGCCAGCAGTCCCGGACAGGGGAATGGCTACACCTTC.

This chain connects TRBV3-1 (or the pseudogene TRBV3-2) to TRBJ1-6; D is uncertain. CDR1 is LGHDT, CDR2 YNNKEL, per germline (reference sequence). Trimming stripped 3 bases from V and 9 bases from J, with 21 bases between. This CDR3 is built from 17 residues. DNA for the CDR3: TGTGCCAGCAGCCACCCCCGGCGGGGATGGAGTGGTTCACCCCTCCACTTT. Translating gives CASSHPRRGWSGSPLHF.

The CDR3 protein is CASSELRAASGNTIYF. DNA of the CDR3: TGTGCCAGCAGTGAACTGCGGGCAGCCTCTGGAAACACCATATATTTT. V is TRBV6-1 and J is TRBJ1-3; D uncertain. This CDR3 comprises 16 residues. Deletions cut 2 bases from V and 0 bases from J, with 11 bases between. The V gene's germline CDR1 is MNHNS and CDR2 SASEGT.

This clone was detected once. This rearrangement joins TRBV6-1 to TRBJ2-7; 12 nucleotides match TRBD2. Per the germline V gene, CDR1 is MNHNS and CDR2 is SASEGT. This CDR3 has 18 amino acids. The V and J ends lost 2 bases and 0 bases, in that order; junction bases with no gene match: 8. The CDR3 protein is CASSEFRTSGINSYEQYF. Written as DNA, the CDR3 is TGTGCCAGCAGTGAATTCAGGACTAGCGGGATTAACTCCTACGAGCAGTACTTC.

The V call is TRBV3-1 (or the pseudogene TRBV3-2), the J call TRBJ2-1; 7 bases agree with TRBD2. Germline loops: CDR1 LGHDT, CDR2 YNNKEL (reference sequence). Germline trimming cut 0 bases from V and 12 bases from J; bases unmatched to any gene: 11. CDR3 length equals 15 residues. In DNA form, the CDR3 reads TGTGCCAGCAGCCAAGATGGGCTAGCGGTGTCCCTGCAGTTCTTC. Amino acid sequence: CASSQDGLAVSLQFF.

The V call is TRBV5-1, the J call TRBJ2-7, with 10 bases aligning to TRBD2. This CDR3 contains 13 residues. The germline gives CDR1 SGHRS, CDR2 YFSETQ. V trimming: 7 bases; J trimming: 0 bases; junction bases outside the gene matches: 1. CDR3 sequence (DNA): TGCGCCAGCGGACTAGCGGCCTCCTACGAGCAGTACTTC. Amino acid sequence: CASGLAASYEQYF.

V and J are TRBV12-3 or TRBV12-4 and TRBJ1-2; maybe TRBD1 (5 bases). V was trimmed by 6 bases and J by 4 bases, leaving 12 bases between them. The CDR3 runs to 13 residues. The DNA for the CDR3 is TGTGCCAGCAGCCAGACAGTATCCTATGGCTACACCTTC. Its translation: CASSQTVSYGYTF.

The V and J genes are TRBV27 and TRBJ1-1, with D perhaps TRBD1 (5 bases). CDR1 and CDR2 (germline): MNHEY, SMNVEV (reference sequence). V lost 2 bases and J 1 base, leaving 11 bases between the germline ends. The CDR3 loop spans 15 amino acids. CDR3 amino acids: CASSLGPDRNTEAFF. The CDR3 DNA is TGTGCCAGCAGTTTAGGCCCTGACAGGAACACTGAAGCTTTCTTT.

The V and J genes are TRBV2 and TRBJ1-4, with a tentative D call TRBD1 (5 bases). This CDR3 has 14 residues. Trimming pared 1 base from V and 6 bases from J, leaving 9 bases between. Germline loops: CDR1 SNHLY, CDR2 FYNNEI. The chain's CDR3 is CASSEGAGHEKLFF. CDR3 DNA: TGTGCCAGCAGTGAAGGGGCAGGGCATGAAAAACTGTTTTTT.

This clone came up once. The V call is TRBV7-2, the J call TRBJ1-5; 7 bases are shared with TRBD1. CDR3 size: 15 residues. V lost 5 bases to trimming and J lost 4 bases; unmatched junction nucleotides: 8. Per the germline V gene, CDR1 is SGHTA and CDR2 is FQGNSA. This chain's CDR3 is CASSLTGPRNQPQHF. In DNA, the CDR3 is TGTGCCAGCAGCCTGACAGGGCCGAGAAATCAGCCCCAGCATTTT. Drawing the rest from reference TRBV7-2 and TRBJ1-5, the complete variable domain is GAGVSQSPSNKVTEKGKDVELRCDPISGHTALYWYRQSLGQGLEFLIYFQGNSAPDKSGLPSDRFSAERTGGSVSTLTIQRTQQEDSAVYLCASSLTGPRNQPQHFGDGTRLSIL.

The chain recombines TRBV6-2 or TRBV6-3 with TRBJ1-2; D not resolved. The germline V and J ends were trimmed by 5 bases and 4 bases, with 5 bases remaining between them. The germline V gene encodes CDR1 MNHEY and CDR2 SVGEGT. This CDR3 is 11 amino acids long. The CDR3 bases are TGTGCCAGCAGTCCCCGCTATGGCTACACCTTC. It codes for CASSPRYGYTF.

The chain links TRBV2 to TRBJ1-1; D is unresolved. The CDR3 is 14 amino acids. CDR1 is SNHLY and CDR2 is FYNNEI in the germline V gene. V shed 3 bases and J shed 1 base, with 9 bases lying between them. The CDR3 DNA reads as TGTGCCAGCAGTGACAGGTCGTGGAACACTGAAGCTTTCTTT. Translating gives CASSDRSWNTEAFF.

This clone was found once. The chain combines TRBV11-3 with TRBJ1-1; 8 bases agree with TRBD1. With V trimmed by 8 bases and J by 10 bases, 15 bases remained unmatched. Germline CDR1 reads SGHNT; CDR2 reads YENEEA. The CDR3 contains 14 residues. CDR3 region: CASARTGTLLGAFF. As DNA, the CDR3 is TGTGCCAGCGCGCGGACAGGGACCCTCCTAGGAGCTTTCTTT.

This chain links TRBV2 with TRBJ2-1; 11 nucleotides align to TRBD2. With V trimmed by 6 bases and J by 8 bases, 9 bases remained unmatched. CDR1 is SNHLY, CDR2 FYNNEI, per germline. This CDR3 region has 15 residues. CDR3: CASRTGLAGPDEQFF. The CDR3 coding sequence is TGTGCCAGCAGGACTGGACTAGCGGGCCCGGATGAGCAGTTCTTC.

This clone was counted many times. This rearrangement joins TRBV5-4 to TRBJ2-7; D call uncertain. The CDR3 spans 15 residues. Germline V lookup: CDR1 SGHNT, CDR2 YYREEE (reference sequence). V gave up 4 bases and J gave up 0 bases, with 14 bases separating them. CDR3 coding DNA: TGTGCCAGCAGCCCCACCTCCACTAACTCCTACGAGCAGTACTTC. Encoded protein: CASSPTSTNSYEQYF.

The chain couples TRBV11-2 to TRBJ2-7; 10 nucleotides align to TRBD2. The CDR3 is made up of 14 amino acids. Unmatched junction bases numbered 0, after V lost 4 bases and J lost 0 bases. CDR1 and CDR2 (germline): SGHAT, FQNNGV. The CDR3 coding sequence is TGTGCCAGCAGCTCTAGCGGGAGCTCCTACGAGCAGTACTTC. Translating gives CASSSSGSSYEQYF.

The chain employs TRBV6-5 and TRBJ1-3; D gene ambiguous. Germline V gene lookup returns CDR1 MNHEY and CDR2 SVGAGI. This CDR3 is 13 amino acids long. V was pared by 8 bases and J by 2 bases, with 10 bases between. The CDR3 bases are TGTGCCAGCCGTACGAGGGCTGGAAACACCATATATTTT. This encodes CASRTRAGNTIYF.

This chain connects TRBV28 to TRBJ1-5; TRBD1 aligns across 7 bases. V lost 5 bases, J lost 7 bases, and 14 bases stayed unmatched. CDR1 and CDR2 (germline): MDHEN, SYDVKM. The CDR3 has 16 amino acids. DNA of the CDR3: TGTGCCAGCAGTGCAGAGTTAGGACAGGTTAGCCAGCCCCAGCATTTT. Translating it yields CASSAELGQVSQPQHF.

V and J are TRBV28 and TRBJ2-3, with a weak D call TRBD2 (6 bases). Trimming removed 7 bases from V and 4 bases from J, with 18 bases in between. Per the germline V gene, CDR1 is MDHEN and CDR2 is SYDVKM. The CDR3 spans 15 residues. The CDR3 DNA is TGTGCCAGCAATATCCGGGACTTCCTCCCAGATACGCAGTATTTT. Translation gives CASNIRDFLPDTQYF.